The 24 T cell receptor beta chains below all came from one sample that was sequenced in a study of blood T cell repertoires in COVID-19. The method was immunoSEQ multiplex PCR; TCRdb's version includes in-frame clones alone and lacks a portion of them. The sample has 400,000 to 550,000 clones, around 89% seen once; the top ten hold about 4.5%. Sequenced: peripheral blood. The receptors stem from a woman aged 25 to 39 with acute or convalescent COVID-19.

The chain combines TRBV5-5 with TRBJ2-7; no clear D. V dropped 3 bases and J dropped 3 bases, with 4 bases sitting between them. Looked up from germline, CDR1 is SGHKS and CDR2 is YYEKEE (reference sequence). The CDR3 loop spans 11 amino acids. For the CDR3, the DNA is TGTGCCAGCAGCTACAGCTACGAGCAGTACTTC. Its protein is CASSYSYEQYF.

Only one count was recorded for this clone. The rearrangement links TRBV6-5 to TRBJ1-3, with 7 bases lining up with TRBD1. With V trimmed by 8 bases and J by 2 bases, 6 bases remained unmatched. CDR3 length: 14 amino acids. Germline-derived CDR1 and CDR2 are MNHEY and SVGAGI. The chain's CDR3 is CASRRGLAGNTIYF. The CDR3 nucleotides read TGTGCCAGCCGAAGGGGGCTCGCTGGAAACACCATATATTTT.

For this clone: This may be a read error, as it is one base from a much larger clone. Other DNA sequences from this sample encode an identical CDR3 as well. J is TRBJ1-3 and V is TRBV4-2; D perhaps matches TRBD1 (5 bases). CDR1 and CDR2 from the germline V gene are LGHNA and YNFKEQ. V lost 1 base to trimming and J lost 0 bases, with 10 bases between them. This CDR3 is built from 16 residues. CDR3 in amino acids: CASSQGSGISGNTIYF. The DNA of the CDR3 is TGTGCCAGCAGCCAAGGCTCAGGGATCTCTGGAAACACCATATATTTT.

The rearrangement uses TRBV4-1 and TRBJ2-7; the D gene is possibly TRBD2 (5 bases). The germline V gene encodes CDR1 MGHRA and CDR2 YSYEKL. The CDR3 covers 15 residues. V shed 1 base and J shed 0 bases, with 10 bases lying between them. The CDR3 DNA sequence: TGCGCCAGCAGCCAAGGGGTCGACTACTCCTACGAGCAGTACTTC. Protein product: CASSQGVDYSYEQYF.

CDR3 in DNA: TGTGCCAGCAGCCAAGAGAGGAAGGCTAATGAAAAACTGTTTTTT. Amino acid sequence: CASSQERKANEKLFF. The V call is TRBV3-1 (or the pseudogene TRBV3-2), the J call TRBJ1-4; D is unclear. The CDR3 consists of 15 residues. Trimming stripped 0 bases from V and 3 bases from J, with 8 bases between. Germline V gene lookup returns CDR1 LGHDT and CDR2 YNNKEL (reference sequence).

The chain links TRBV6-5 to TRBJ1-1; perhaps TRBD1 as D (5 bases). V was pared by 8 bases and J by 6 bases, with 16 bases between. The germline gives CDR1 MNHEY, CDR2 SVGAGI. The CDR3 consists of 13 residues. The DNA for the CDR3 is TGTGCCAGCGCCCGGGAGGGGATGGCTGAAGCTTTCTTT. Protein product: CASAREGMAEAFF.

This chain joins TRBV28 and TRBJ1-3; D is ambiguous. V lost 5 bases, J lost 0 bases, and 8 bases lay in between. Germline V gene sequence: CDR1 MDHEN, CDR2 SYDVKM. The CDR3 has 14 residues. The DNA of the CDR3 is TGTGCCAGCAGTGTACAAAGCTCTGGAAACACCATATATTTT. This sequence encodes CASSVQSSGNTIYF.

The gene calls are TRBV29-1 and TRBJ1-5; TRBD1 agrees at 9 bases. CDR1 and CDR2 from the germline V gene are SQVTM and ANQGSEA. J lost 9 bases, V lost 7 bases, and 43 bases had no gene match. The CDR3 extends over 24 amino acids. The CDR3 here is CSDPQFGTGGNKAQGTGRRAPQHF. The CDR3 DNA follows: TGCAGCGATCCCCAATTCGGGACAGGCGGGAACAAAGCCCAGGGGACAGGGCGCAGGGCGCCCCAGCATTTT.

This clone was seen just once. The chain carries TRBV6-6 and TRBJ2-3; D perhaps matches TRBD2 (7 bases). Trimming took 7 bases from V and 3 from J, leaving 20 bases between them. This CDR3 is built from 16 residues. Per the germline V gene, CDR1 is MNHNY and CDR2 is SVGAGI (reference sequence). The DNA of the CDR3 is TGTGCCAGCACCCGCGTTAGGGGGGGGGCAACAGATACGCAGTATTTT. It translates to CASTRVRGGATDTQYF.

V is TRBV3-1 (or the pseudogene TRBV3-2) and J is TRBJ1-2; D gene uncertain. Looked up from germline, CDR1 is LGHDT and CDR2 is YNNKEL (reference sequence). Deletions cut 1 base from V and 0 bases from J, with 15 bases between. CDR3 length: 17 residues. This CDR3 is CASSQGRLDRTNYGYTF. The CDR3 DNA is TGTGCCAGCAGCCAAGGGCGACTGGATCGAACTAACTATGGCTACACCTTC.

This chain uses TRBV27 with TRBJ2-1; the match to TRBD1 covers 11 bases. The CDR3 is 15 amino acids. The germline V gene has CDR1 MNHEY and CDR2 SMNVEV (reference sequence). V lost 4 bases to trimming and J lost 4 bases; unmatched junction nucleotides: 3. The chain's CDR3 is CASSSDRGLYNEQFF. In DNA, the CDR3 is TGTGCCAGCAGTTCGGACAGGGGGCTTTACAATGAGCAGTTCTTC.

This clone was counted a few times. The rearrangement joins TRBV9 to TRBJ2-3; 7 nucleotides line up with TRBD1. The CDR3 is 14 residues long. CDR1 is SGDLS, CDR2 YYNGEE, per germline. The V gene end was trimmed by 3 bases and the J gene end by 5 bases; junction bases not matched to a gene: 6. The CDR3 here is CASSEGGRGDTQYF. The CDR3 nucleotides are TGTGCCAGCAGCGAAGGGGGCAGGGGAGATACGCAGTATTTT.

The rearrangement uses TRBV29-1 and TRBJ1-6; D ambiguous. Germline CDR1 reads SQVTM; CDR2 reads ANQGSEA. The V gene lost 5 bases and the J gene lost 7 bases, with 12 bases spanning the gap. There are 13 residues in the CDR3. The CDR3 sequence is CSVSHYANSPLHF. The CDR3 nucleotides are TGCAGCGTTAGCCATTATGCGAATTCACCCCTCCACTTT. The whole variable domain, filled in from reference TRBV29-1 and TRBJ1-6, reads SAVISQKPSRDICQRGTSLTIQCQVDSQVTMMFWYRQQPGQSLTLIATANQGSEATYESGFVIDKFPISRPNLTFSTLTVSNMSPEDSSIYLCSVSHYANSPLHFGNGTRLTVT.

CDR3 in DNA: TGTGCCAGCAGCTTTCTAGCGGGGGGCACAGATACGCAGTATTTT. Protein sequence: CASSFLAGGTDTQYF. J is TRBJ2-3 and V is TRBV5-4, with 10 positions matching TRBD2. V gave up 2 bases and J gave up 1 base; unmatched junction bases: 1. The CDR3 contains 15 residues. CDR1 is SGHNT and CDR2 is YYREEE in the germline V gene (reference sequence).

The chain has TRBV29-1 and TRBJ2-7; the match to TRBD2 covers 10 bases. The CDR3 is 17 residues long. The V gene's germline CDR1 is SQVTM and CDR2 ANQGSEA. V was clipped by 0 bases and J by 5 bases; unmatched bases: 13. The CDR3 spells CSVEDVEGTSVSNEQYF. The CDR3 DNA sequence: TGCAGCGTTGAAGACGTCGAGGGGACTAGCGTTTCGAACGAGCAGTACTTC.

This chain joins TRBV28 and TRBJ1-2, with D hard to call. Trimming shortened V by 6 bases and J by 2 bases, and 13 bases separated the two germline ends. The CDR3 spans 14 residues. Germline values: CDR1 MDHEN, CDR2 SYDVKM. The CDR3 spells CASSAFLGNYGYTF. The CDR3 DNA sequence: TGTGCCAGCAGCGCTTTTTTGGGCAACTATGGCTACACCTTC.

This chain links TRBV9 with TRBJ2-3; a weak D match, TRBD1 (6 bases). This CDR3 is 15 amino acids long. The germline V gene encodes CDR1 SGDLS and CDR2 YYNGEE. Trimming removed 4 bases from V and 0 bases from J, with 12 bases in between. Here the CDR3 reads CASSLQGFSTDTQYF. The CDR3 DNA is TGTGCCAGCAGCCTTCAGGGGTTTAGCACAGATACGCAGTATTTT. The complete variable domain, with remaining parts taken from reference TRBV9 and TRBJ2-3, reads DSGVTQTPKHLITATGQRVTLRCSPRSGDLSVYWYQQSLDQGLQFLIQYYNGEERAKGNILERFSAQQFPDLHSELNLSSLELGDSALYFCASSLQGFSTDTQYFGPGTRLTVL.

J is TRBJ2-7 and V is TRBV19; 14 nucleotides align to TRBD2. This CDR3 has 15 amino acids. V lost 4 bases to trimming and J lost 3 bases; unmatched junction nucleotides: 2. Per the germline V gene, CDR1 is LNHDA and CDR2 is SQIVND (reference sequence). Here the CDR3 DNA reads TGTGCCAGTAGTAGGGGACTAGCGGGGGACTACGAGCAGTACTTC. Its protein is CASSRGLAGDYEQYF.

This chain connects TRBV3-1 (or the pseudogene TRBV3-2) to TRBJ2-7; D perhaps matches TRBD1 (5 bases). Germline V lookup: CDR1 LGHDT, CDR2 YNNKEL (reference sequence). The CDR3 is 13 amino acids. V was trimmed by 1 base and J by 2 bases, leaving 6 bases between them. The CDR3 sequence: CASSQGQTYEQYF. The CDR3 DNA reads TGTGCCAGCAGCCAAGGACAGACCTACGAGCAGTACTTC.

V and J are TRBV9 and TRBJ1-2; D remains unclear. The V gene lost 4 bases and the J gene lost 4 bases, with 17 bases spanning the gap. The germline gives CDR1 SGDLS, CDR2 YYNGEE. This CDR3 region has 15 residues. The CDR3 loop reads CASSPRLEGTYGYTF. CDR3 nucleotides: TGTGCCAGCAGCCCCCGCCTTGAGGGAACCTATGGCTACACCTTC.

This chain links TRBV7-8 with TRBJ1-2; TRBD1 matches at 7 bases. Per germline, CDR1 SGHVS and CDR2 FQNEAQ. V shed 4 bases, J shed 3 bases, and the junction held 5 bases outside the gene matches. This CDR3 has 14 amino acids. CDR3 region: CASSSEGTDYGYTF. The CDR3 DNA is TGTGCCAGCAGCTCAGAAGGGACAGACTATGGCTACACCTTC.

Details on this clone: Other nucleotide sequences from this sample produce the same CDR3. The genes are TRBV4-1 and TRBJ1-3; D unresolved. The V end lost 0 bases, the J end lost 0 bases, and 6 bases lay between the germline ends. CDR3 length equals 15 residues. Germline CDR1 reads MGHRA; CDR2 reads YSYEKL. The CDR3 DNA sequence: TGCGCCAGCAGCCAAGACAGAGGCTCTGGAAACACCATATATTTT. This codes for CASSQDRGSGNTIYF.

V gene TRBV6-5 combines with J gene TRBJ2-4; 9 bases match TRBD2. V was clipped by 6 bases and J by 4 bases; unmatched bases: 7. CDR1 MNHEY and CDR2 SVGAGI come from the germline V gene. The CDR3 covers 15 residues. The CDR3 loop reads CASRSPTSGKNIQYF. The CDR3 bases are TGTGCCAGCAGAAGTCCCACTAGCGGGAAAAACATTCAGTACTTC.

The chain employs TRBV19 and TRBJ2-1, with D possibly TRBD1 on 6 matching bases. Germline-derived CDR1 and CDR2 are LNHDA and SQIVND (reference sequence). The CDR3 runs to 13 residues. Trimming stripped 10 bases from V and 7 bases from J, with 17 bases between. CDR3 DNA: TGTGCCATCGGGGAAGGGGGAATGAATGAGCAGTTCTTC. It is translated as CAIGEGGMNEQFF.